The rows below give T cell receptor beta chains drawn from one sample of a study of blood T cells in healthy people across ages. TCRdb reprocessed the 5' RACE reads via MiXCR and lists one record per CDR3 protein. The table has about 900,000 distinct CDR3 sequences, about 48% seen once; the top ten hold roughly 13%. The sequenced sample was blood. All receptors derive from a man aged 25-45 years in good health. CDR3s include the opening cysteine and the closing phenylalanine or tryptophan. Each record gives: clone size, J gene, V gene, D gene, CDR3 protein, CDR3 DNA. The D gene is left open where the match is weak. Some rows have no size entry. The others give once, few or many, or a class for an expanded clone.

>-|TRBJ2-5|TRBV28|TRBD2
CASSWASGYQETQYF
TGTGCCAGCAGTTGGGCTAGCGGGTACCAAGAGACCCAGTACTTC
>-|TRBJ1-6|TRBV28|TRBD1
CASSSRQGMESPLHF
TGTGCCAGCAGTTCCAGACAGGGGATGGAATCACCCCTCCACTTT
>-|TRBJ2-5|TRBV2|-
CASLGLFGETQYF
TGTGCCAGCCTCGGACTGTTCGGGGAGACCCAGTACTTC
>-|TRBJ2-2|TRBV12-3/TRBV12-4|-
CASSLGQFGTGELFF
TGTGCCAGCAGTTTAGGACAGTTCGGCACCGGGGAGCTGTTTTTT
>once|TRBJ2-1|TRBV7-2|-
CASSLEGVFGEQFF
TGTGCCAGCAGCTTAGAGGGGGTCTTCGGTGAGCAGTTCTTC
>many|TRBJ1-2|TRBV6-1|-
CASSAWGSGNGYTF
TGTGCCAGCAGTGCCTGGGGGAGCGGCAACGGCTACACCTTC
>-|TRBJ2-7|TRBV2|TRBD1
CASESGTGMGTYEQYF
TGTGCCAGTGAATCCGGGACAGGGATGGGGACCTACGAGCAGTACTTC
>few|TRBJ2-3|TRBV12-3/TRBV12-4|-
CASGVVSGDTQYF
TGTGCCAGCGGGGTGGTCAGCGGAGATACGCAGTATTTT
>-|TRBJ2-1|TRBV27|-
CASRLGSPNNEQFF
TGTGCCAGCAGACTCGGGTCCCCCAACAATGAGCAGTTCTTC
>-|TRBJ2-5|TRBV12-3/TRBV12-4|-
CANSLWGETQYF
TGTGCCAACAGTTTATGGGGAGAGACCCAGTACTTC
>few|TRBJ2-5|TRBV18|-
CASSPNKQETQYF
TGTGCCAGCTCACCGAACAAACAAGAGACCCAGTACTTC
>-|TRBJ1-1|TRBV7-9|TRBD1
CASSVGQTISDTEAFF
TGTGCCAGCAGCGTGGGACAGACCATCTCGGACACTGAAGCTTTCTTT
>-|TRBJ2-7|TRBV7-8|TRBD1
CASSIDRGLYEQYF
TGTGCCAGCAGCATAGACAGGGGCCTCTACGAGCAGTACTTC
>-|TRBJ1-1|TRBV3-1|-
CASSQPVVSNTEAFF
TGTGCCAGCAGCCAACCTGTCGTGTCGAACACTGAAGCTTTCTTT
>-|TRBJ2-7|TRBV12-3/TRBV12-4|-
CASSPTRGHRAEQYF
TGTGCCAGCAGTCCAACTCGGGGGCACCGTGCCGAGCAGTACTTC
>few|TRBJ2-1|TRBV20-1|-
CSAVTPGGRSSYNEQFF
TGCAGTGCTGTCACCCCAGGGGGGCGAAGCTCCTACAATGAGCAGTTCTTC
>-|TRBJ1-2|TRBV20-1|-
CSANPEASYGYTF
TGCAGTGCTAACCCTGAAGCGTCCTATGGCTACACCTTC
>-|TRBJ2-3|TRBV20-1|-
CSAIEPTLTSSTDTQYF
TGCAGTGCTATCGAACCCACTCTTACATCAAGCACAGATACGCAGTATTTT
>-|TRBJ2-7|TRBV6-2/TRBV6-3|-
CASSYATDNPYEQYF
TGTGCCAGCAGTTACGCCACAGATAATCCCTACGAGCAGTACTTC
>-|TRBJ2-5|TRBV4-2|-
CASALGETQYF
TGTGCCAGCGCGCTGGGTGAGACCCAGTACTTC
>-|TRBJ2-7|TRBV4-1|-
CASSQAETALHEQYF
TGCGCCAGCAGCCAAGCAGAGACAGCGCTCCACGAGCAGTACTTC
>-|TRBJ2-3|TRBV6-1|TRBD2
CASSYPPSGGRDTQYF
TGTGCCAGCAGCTATCCCCCTAGCGGGGGGCGGGATACGCAGTATTTT
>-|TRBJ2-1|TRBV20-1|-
CSARGAGGPYNEQFF
TGCAGTGCTAGAGGGGCCGGGGGCCCCTACAATGAGCAGTTCTTC
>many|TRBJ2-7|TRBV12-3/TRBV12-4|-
CASSGDNSYEQYF
TGTGCCAGCAGCGGGGACAACTCCTACGAGCAGTACTTC
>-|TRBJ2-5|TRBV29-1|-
CSVRPLGDLQETQYF
TGCAGCGTTCGTCCCTTAGGGGACCTTCAAGAGACCCAGTACTTC
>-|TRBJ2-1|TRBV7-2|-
CASSRPEPYNEQFF
TGTGCCAGCAGCCGGCCTGAGCCCTACAATGAGCAGTTCTTC
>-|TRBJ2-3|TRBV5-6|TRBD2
CASSRGNGGAGNTQYF
TGTGCCAGCAGCAGGGGGAACGGGGGGGCCGGGAATACGCAGTATTTT
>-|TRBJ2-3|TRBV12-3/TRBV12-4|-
CASSLRQSAADTQYF
TGTGCCAGCAGTTTGAGACAATCGGCCGCAGATACGCAGTATTTT
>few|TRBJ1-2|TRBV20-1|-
CSAAKTGKAYGYTF
TGCAGTGCTGCAAAGACAGGAAAGGCCTATGGCTACACCTTC
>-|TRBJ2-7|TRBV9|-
CASSVSAGLSYEQYF
TGTGCCAGCAGCGTATCAGCGGGCCTCTCCTACGAGCAGTACTTC
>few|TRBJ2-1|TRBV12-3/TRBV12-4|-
CASTLGESSYNEQFF
TGTGCCAGCACCTTAGGCGAGAGCTCCTACAATGAGCAGTTCTTC
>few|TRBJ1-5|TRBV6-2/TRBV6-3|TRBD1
CASRPDRNDGNQPQHF
TGTGCCAGCAGACCGGACAGGAACGATGGCAATCAGCCCCAGCATTTT
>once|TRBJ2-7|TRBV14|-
CASSQGRFTGEQYF
TGTGCCAGCAGCCAGGGAAGGTTTACGGGAGAGCAGTACTTC